Below, one T cell receptor beta chain is given with its context. Sequencing used immunoSEQ multiplex PCR; TCRdb keeps in-frame clones, though not all of them. Of around 61,000 clones in the sample, less than 90% are singletons; the top ten hold around 3.3%. The data originate from a study of pediatric ulcerative colitis. V lost 5 bases and J lost 1; bases outside the gene matches: 2. Germline-derived CDR1 and CDR2 are MNHEY and SVGAGI. The CDR3 has 14 amino acids. This receptor was obtained from a boy between 10 and 17 years old with severe ulcerative colitis. The rearrangement links TRBV6-5 to TRBJ2-1, with TRBD1 matching over 7 bases. The sequencing sample was made of blood. CDR3: CASSRDSSYNEQFF. CDR3 DNA: TGTGCCAGCAGTCGGGACAGTTCCTACAATGAGCAGTTCTTC.